Included here is one TCR beta chain sequence, with context. No antigen is known for it. These data come from a study of radiotherapy plus CTLA-4 blockade in lung cancer. Study-wide context: The study recorded objective responses in roughly 20% of patients and disease control in roughly 34%. Study outcomes and limitations: Early blood T cell clone dynamics, with interferon-beta, were reported to best predict response. Blood saw expansion of tumor-derived TCR clones after radiotherapy plus ipilimumab.

The CDR3 covers 17 residues. The ends were cut back, 0 bases at V and 4 bases at J, with 19 bases in the middle. Germline CDR1 and CDR2: SGDLS and YYNGEE. Patients in the study, people with chemo-refractory metastatic non-small-cell lung cancer, received focal radiation plus ipilimumab CTLA-4 blockade. Profiled with immunoSEQ multiplex PCR; TCRdb holds only in-frame clones, not every one. The sample lists 65,000 to 95,000 clones, more than 75% seen once, with around two fifths in the top ten. The V gene is TRBV9, the J gene TRBJ2-5, with D perhaps assigned TRBD1 or TRBD2 (5 bases each). This sequence originates from a human donor with non-small cell lung cancer that progressed on radiotherapy plus ipilimumab. This specimen was peripheral blood, taken from a patient treated with radiotherapy plus ipilimumab. CDR3 protein: CASSVGPERGAGETQYF. Here the CDR3 DNA reads TGTGCCAGCAGCGTAGGACCTGAAAGGGGCGCGGGAGAGACCCAGTACTTC.